Described below is a single T cell receptor beta chain sequence and its context. Its target is unknown. Once RNA had been extracted, it was reverse transcribed into cDNA to act as the sequencing template. Profiled with immunoSEQ multiplex PCR; TCRdb holds only in-frame clones, not every one. The sample holds about 300,000 clones, 58% seen once. Sample treatment: oral pan-JAK inhibitor, 5-10 mg twice daily. This CDR3 region has 11 residues. V lost 6 bases to trimming and J lost 10 bases, with 7 bases between them. Germline CDR1 and CDR2: SNHLY and FYNNEI. The data were obtained in a study of CD8+ T cells in alopecia areata. Points from the study as a whole: Scalp and blood retained many expanded lesional clones during tofacitinib. Expanded CD8+ clones among the top 100, and scalp clonality, were significantly decreased by tofacitinib.

This sequence was found in a human donor with alopecia areata. The chain combines TRBV2 with TRBJ1-6; D is uncertain. Source: CD4+ T cells sorted from blood, taken at week 24, from a patient treated with tofacitinib. The CDR3 DNA is TGTGCCAGCAGCAACGTCTCACCCCTCCACTTT. Translating it yields CASSNVSPLHF.